One T cell receptor (beta chain) is described in this entry. What it recognizes is unknown. Measured with immunoSEQ multiplex PCR; TCRdb has only the in-frame clones, and not every one. The top ten clones hold roughly 9.7% of a sample with around 6,200 clones, roughly three quarters of them seen once. This sample is drawn from a study of T cells and copy number aberrations in small-cell lung cancer. General study findings and limits: Tumor regions shared few clones; roughly 79.9-97.7% were region-restricted. The tissue was entirely formalin-fixed and paraffin-embedded, which is known to produce sequencing artifacts.

The CDR3 has 14 residues. Germline CDR1 SGHVS, CDR2 FNYEAQ. The germline V and J ends were trimmed by 5 bases and 6 bases, with 14 bases remaining between them. All donors were smokers or heavy second-hand smokers. Selected regions were macrodissected and expected to yield at least 150 ng DNA. V is TRBV7-6 and J is TRBJ2-1; unclear D gene. The clonotype comes from a man aged 45-65 years with small cell lung cancer. Sequencing input: tumor tissue. The CDR3 region has the DNA TGTGCCAGCAGCCCGGGCCCCCTGCGCAATGAGCAGTTCTTC. Encoded protein: CASSPGPLRNEQFF. Filled out from reference TRBV7-6 and TRBJ2-1, the complete variable domain reads GAGVSQSPRYKVTKRGQDVALRCDPISGHVSLYWYRQALGQGPEFLTYFNYEAQQDKSGLPNDRFSAERPEGSISTLTIQRTEQRDSAMYRCASSPGPLRNEQFFGPGTRLTVL.